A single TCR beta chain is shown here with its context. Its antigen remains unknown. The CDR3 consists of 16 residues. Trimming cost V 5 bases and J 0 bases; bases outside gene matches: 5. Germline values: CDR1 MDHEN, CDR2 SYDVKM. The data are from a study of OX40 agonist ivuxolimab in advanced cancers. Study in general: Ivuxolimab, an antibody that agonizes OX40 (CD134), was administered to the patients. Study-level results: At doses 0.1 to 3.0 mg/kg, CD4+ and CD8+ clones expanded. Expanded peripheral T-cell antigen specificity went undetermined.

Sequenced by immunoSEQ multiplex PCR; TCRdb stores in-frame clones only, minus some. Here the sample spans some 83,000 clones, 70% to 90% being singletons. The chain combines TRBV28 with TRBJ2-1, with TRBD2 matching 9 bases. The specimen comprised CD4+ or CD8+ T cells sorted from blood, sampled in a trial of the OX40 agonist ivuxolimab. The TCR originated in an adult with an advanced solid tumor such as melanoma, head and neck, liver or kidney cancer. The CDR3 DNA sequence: TGTGCCAGCAGTGCGCTAGCGGGAAGCTCCTACAATGAGCAGTTCTTC. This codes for CASSALAGSSYNEQFF.